The TCR beta chain described here comes from a study of CD8+CD57+ T cells in acquired aplastic anemia. Trimming took 3 bases from V and 3 from J, leaving 6 bases between them. The CDR3 extends over 13 amino acids. Germline-derived CDR1 and CDR2 are SGHTA and FQGNSA. Study conclusions and caveats: Researchers reported that CD8+ Simpson's diversity was not significantly different in patients versus controls.

The TCR beta profiling, which covered VDJ combination and CDR3 sequence, was carried out using genomic DNA as the template. Via MiXCR, TCRdb re-called the reads, giving one row per CDR3 protein. The sample consists of roughly 150,000 distinct CDR3 sequences, 40% to 55% of them appearing once. CD8+CD57+ cell expansion, shown by flow cytometry, had occurred in the patients selected for sequencing. About this clonotype: The target antigen is unknown.

Material for sequencing was sorted CD4+, CD8+, or CD8+CD57+ T cells (not recorded which) from PBMCs. This clonotype was sampled from a human donor with aplastic anemia. The chain couples TRBV7-2 to TRBJ2-1; D call uncertain. CDR3 in amino acids: CASSFAHYNEQFF. DNA of the CDR3: TGTGCCAGCAGCTTCGCCCACTACAATGAGCAGTTCTTC.